This T cell receptor beta chain is drawn from a study of CD8 T cells in ankylosing spondylitis. General study findings and limits: There were earlier reports of some motif variants in reactive arthritis synovial fluid and blood. Seven to nine highly homologous variants formed a TCR beta motif that appeared characteristic of ankylosing spondylitis blood.

TCRdb independently ran MiXCR on the 5' RACE reads; one entry per CDR3 protein. The sample consists of 200,000 to 250,000 distinct CDR3 sequences, approximately 16% of them appearing once. This clonotype has ten or more counts. Its antigen is unidentified. V lost 3 bases to trimming and J lost 5 bases, with 2 bases between them. This CDR3 is 11 amino acids long. The receptor was isolated from a male donor with ankylosing spondylitis. The chain uses TRBV12-3 or TRBV12-4 and TRBJ2-1; D is uncertain. The sample consisted of blood, either unsorted or a sorted T cell fraction (not recorded which). DNA for the CDR3: TGTGCCAGCAGTTTGAACAATGAGCAGTTCTTC. Translation gives CASSLNNEQFF.